Each of the 16 T cell receptor beta chains below was sequenced from the same sample in a study of T-cell memory formation after mild COVID-19. TCRdb reprocessed the 5' RACE reads with MiXCR, giving one entry per CDR3 protein. The data contain 150,000 or so distinct CDR3 sequences, 25% of them seen just once; the ten biggest clones take up around 24%. The material sequenced was PBMCs or a T cell subset sorted from them (not recorded which). Receptors were obtained from an adult woman who had mild COVID-19 (a few samples of this study predate the infection). Cell type and time point are not known.

This chain joins TRBV7-9 and TRBJ1-4; 8 bases match TRBD1. CDR1 and CDR2 (germline): SEHNR, FQNEAQ (reference sequence). The CDR3 length is 15 residues. The V and J ends lost 4 bases and 6 bases, in that order; junction bases with no gene match: 7. CDR3 amino acids: CASSSAGQGYEKLFF. The CDR3 DNA reads TGTGCCAGCAGCTCGGCTGGACAGGGATATGAAAAACTGTTTTTT.

V gene TRBV15 combines with J gene TRBJ2-5; possible D gene TRBD2, 5 bases. Trimming took off 3 bases at V and 3 bases at J, with 11 bases between the two ends. Germline values: CDR1 LNHNV, CDR2 YYDKDF (reference sequence). CDR3 length: 14 amino acids. DNA for the CDR3: TGTGCCACCAGCAGGAGAGGGCTGGAAGAGACCCAGTACTTC. Its protein is CATSRRGLEETQYF.

The V call is TRBV5-6, the J call TRBJ1-2; possibly TRBD1 for D (5 bases). Germline values: CDR1 SGHDT, CDR2 YYEEEE. This CDR3 spans 16 amino acids. V lost 4 bases to trimming and J lost 8 bases, with 24 bases between them. CDR3: CASSRISAGLWLGYTF. DNA for the CDR3: TGTGCCAGCAGCCGGATAAGTGCAGGGCTATGGTTGGGCTACACCTTC.

This clonotype was counted a few times. The V call is TRBV12-3 or TRBV12-4, the J call TRBJ2-1; D gene unclear. The CDR3 runs to 11 residues. The V end was cut by 4 bases, the J end by 7 bases, with 5 bases between. The CDR3 spells CASSWTNEQFF. The CDR3 DNA is TGTGCCAGCAGTTGGACGAATGAGCAGTTCTTC.

The chain recombines TRBV4-3 with TRBJ2-3, with 8 bases lining up with TRBD2. The CDR3 extends over 15 amino acids. J lost 5 bases, V lost 4 bases, and 8 bases had no gene match. Per the germline V gene, CDR1 is LGHNA and CDR2 is YSLEER. Here the CDR3 reads CASSPEREWVDTQYF. The CDR3 bases are TGCGCCAGCAGCCCGGAGCGGGAGTGGGTAGATACGCAGTATTTT.

This clonotype has a handful of counts. The chain carries TRBV24-1 and TRBJ2-7; 11 bases match TRBD2. The CDR3 totals 13 residues. J gave up 6 bases and V 9 bases, and 6 bases lay outside the gene matches. Germline V gene data show CDR1 as KGHDR and CDR2 as SFDVKD. This CDR3 reads CATSSGRTTEQYF. CDR3 in DNA: TGTGCCACCTCTAGCGGGAGGACCACCGAGCAGTACTTC.

This chain joins TRBV5-6 and TRBJ1-5, with D maybe TRBD1 (6 bases). The CDR3 loop spans 15 amino acids. Trimming removed 1 base from V and 3 bases from J, with 11 bases in between. Germline V gives CDR1 SGHDT, CDR2 YYEEEE. CDR3 DNA: TGTGCCAGCAGCTTGTTTGGACAGTCCAATCAGCCCCAGCATTTT. This translates into CASSLFGQSNQPQHF.

Only a few counts were recorded for this clonotype. The gene calls are TRBV24-1 and TRBJ2-2; TRBD2 matches 9 bases. Trimming at V came to 4 bases and at J to 2 bases, leaving 10 bases not matched to a gene. The length of the CDR3 is 18 residues. Germline V gene lookup returns CDR1 KGHDR and CDR2 SFDVKD. CDR3 DNA: TGTGCCACCAGTGACCCCGCCGAGCGGGGGGTTAACACCGGGGAGCTGTTTTTT. This translates into CATSDPAERGVNTGELFF.

This clonotype was seen a handful of times. The rearrangement joins TRBV29-1 to TRBJ2-3; TRBD2 agrees at 8 bases. The CDR3 loop spans 12 amino acids. Per germline, CDR1 SQVTM and CDR2 ANQGSEA. V shed 6 bases, J shed 3 bases, and the junction held 2 bases outside the gene matches. The CDR3 DNA reads as TGCAGCGTAAGACTAGCGACAGATACGCAGTATTTT. It translates to CSVRLATDTQYF.

This clonotype was detected only a few times. This sequence joins TRBV12-3 or TRBV12-4 and TRBJ1-1, with D possibly matching TRBD1 (6 bases). V lost 7 bases and J 1 base, leaving 10 bases between the germline ends. The CDR3 covers 13 residues. CDR3 coding DNA: TGTGCCAGCAAGGGGGGGAAGAACACTGAAGCTTTCTTT. This encodes CASKGGKNTEAFF.

The chain combines TRBV5-8 with TRBJ2-7, with D hard to call. V lost 4 bases to trimming and J lost 6 bases, with 5 bases between them. The germline gives CDR1 SGHTS, CDR2 YDEGEE. The CDR3 loop spans 10 amino acids. The CDR3 coding sequence is TGTGCCAGCAGCCGGCGCGAGCAGTACTTC. Amino acids: CASSRREQYF.

This clonotype was found a few times. The CDR3 coding sequence is TGTGCCAGCAGTTCGGTGGGACAGGCCTACGAGCAGTACTTC. It yields the protein CASSSVGQAYEQYF. The chain combines TRBV12-3 or TRBV12-4 with TRBJ2-7, with 8 bases fitting TRBD1. The CDR3 length is 14 residues. After removal of 4 bases from V and 2 bases from J, the junction contained 4 bases not matched to a gene.

This clonotype was seen a few times. The rearrangement joins TRBV7-9 to TRBJ2-7; tentative D call: TRBD1 (6 bases). Germline V gene sequence: CDR1 SEHNR, CDR2 FQNEAQ (reference sequence). The CDR3 consists of 16 residues. Trimming took 1 base from V and 0 from J, leaving 13 bases between them. CDR3 amino acids: CASSLGDIPSSYEQYF. The CDR3 coding sequence is TGTGCCAGCAGCTTAGGGGACATACCTAGCTCCTACGAGCAGTACTTC.

The chain combines TRBV19 with TRBJ2-7, with 7 bases fitting TRBD2. Losses at the gene ends were 6 bases for V and 2 bases for J; bases not matched to a gene: 4. The length of the CDR3 is 13 residues. The germline CDR1 and CDR2 sequences are LNHDA and SQIVND (reference sequence). CDR3 in amino acids: CASRSGTAYEQYF. In DNA, the CDR3 is TGTGCCAGTAGAAGCGGGACCGCCTACGAGCAGTACTTC.

Note on this clonotype: A read error may be the cause here, since a much bigger clone is one base away. The chain combines TRBV6-4 with TRBJ1-1; 7 nucleotides align to TRBD1. Germline CDR1 is MRHNA and CDR2 is SNTAGT. CDR3 length: 15 amino acids. CDR3 sequence: CDSSPRGGENTEAFF. The CDR3 DNA is TGTGACAGCAGTCCAAGAGGGGGCGAGAACACTGAAGCTTTCTTT.

This clonotype has more than one count but fewer than ten. V usage is TRBV9 and J usage is TRBJ2-1; possibly TRBD2 for D (7 bases). Trimming stripped 4 bases from V and 3 bases from J, with 17 bases between. The CDR3 consists of 16 residues. In germline, CDR1 is SGDLS, CDR2 YYNGEE. CDR3 residues: CASSTRGARVYNEQFF. The CDR3 DNA reads TGTGCCAGCAGCACCCGGGGGGCCCGAGTCTACAATGAGCAGTTCTTC.